This TCR beta chain was sequenced in a study of beta chain features in type 1 diabetes. Findings of the study overall: Compared to healthy donors, patients appeared to have naive, central memory and Treg TCRB repertoires that were more alike.

The V gene lost 1 base and the J gene lost 1 base, with 12 bases spanning the gap. The V gene's germline CDR1 is LGHNA and CDR2 YSLEER. The CDR3 has 16 amino acids. This clone was observed a few times. What it binds is unknown. The investigators reverse transcribed all of the isolated RNA, so they sequenced expressed TCRB transcripts. This table comes from immunoSEQ multiplex PCR, and its TCRdb copy is limited to in-frame clones, with some not included. The profile shows 300,000 or so clones, 8% of them singletons. V and J are TRBV4-3 and TRBJ2-3; D not resolved. This receptor was taken from a woman aged 18-29 years in good health. Sequencing used central memory CD4+ T cells from blood. The DNA of the CDR3 is TGCGCCAGCAGCCAAGTCGCGGCGGTCGGCACAGATACGCAGTATTTT. Translating gives CASSQVAAVGTDTQYF.